This TCR beta chain was sequenced for a study of Ad26.COV2.S vaccination and SARS-CoV-2 variants. The repertoire was sequenced with immunoSEQ multiplex PCR; TCRdb's copy has only in-frame clones and lacks some. Of under 500,000 clones listed, about 90% are singletons. Trimming took 5 bases from V and 0 from J, leaving 8 bases between them. The CDR3 spans 14 residues. Germline CDR1 reads SGHAT; CDR2 reads FQNNGV. As for treatment: about 20 received Ad26.COV2.S at low or high dose, single or two shots; several received placebo; per-sample allocation not given. Sampling was done on day 63 after the first vaccine or placebo injection. In Boston, the donor was an adult between 18-55 years of age.

The receptor comes from a person aged 18-60 years who received the Ad26.COV2.S COVID-19 vaccine or a placebo. The rearrangement links TRBV11-2 to TRBJ2-1; D uncertain. This specimen consisted of peripheral blood, obtained in a trial of Ad26.COV2.S vaccine versus placebo. The chain's CDR3 is CASSPRGSYNEQFF. The CDR3 DNA sequence: TGTGCCAGCAGCCCCCGAGGCTCCTACAATGAGCAGTTCTTC.